The 25 T cell receptor beta chains presented below share a single source sample, sequenced in a study of Graves' ophthalmopathy and Graves' hyperthyroidism. Transcripts of RNA were the source for amplifying TCR beta CDR3 regions. Second-round multiplex PCR came after a first-round RT-PCR that employed HTBI primers. TCRdb reanalysed the multiplex PCR reads using MiXCR and keeps one entry per CDR3 protein. The sample contains roughly 500,000 distinct CDR3 sequences, approximately 15% of which appear only once. The material sequenced was blood. All receptors derive from a woman in her 30s with Graves' ophthalmopathy.

This clonotype was recorded at least ten times. This chain joins TRBV12-3 or TRBV12-4 and TRBJ1-5; 8 bases fit TRBD1. V shed 5 bases and J 2 bases; nucleotides not matched to a gene: 5. CDR3 length equals 15 residues. The CDR3 region is CASSRDRSGNQPQHF. In DNA, the CDR3 is TGTGCCAGCAGTCGGGACAGGTCGGGCAATCAGCCCCAGCATTTT.

Comment on this clonotype: Its ends do not fully match the called genes, so a read error is possible. The chain couples TRBV4-1 to TRBJ1-5, with a tentative D call TRBD1 (5 bases). Germline assignment: CDR1 MGHRA and CDR2 YSYEKL. CDR3 length: 14 amino acids. CDR3 nucleotide sequence: TGCGCCATCAGCCAAGCACAGGTCAATCAGCCCCAGCATTTT. This sequence encodes CAISQAQVNQPQHF.

This clonotype was recorded many times. V usage is TRBV12-3 or TRBV12-4 and J usage is TRBJ1-1; D ambiguous. CDR3 length: 14 residues. Deletions cut 4 bases from V and 1 base from J, with 10 bases between. In nucleotides, the CDR3 is TGTGCCAGCAGTTCGGTTGGCCCGAACACTGAAGCTTTCTTT. This codes for CASSSVGPNTEAFF.

The rearrangement joins TRBV30 to TRBJ1-1; TRBD1 is a possible D gene (5 bases). There are 14 residues in the CDR3. The germline CDR1 and CDR2 sequences are GTSNPN and SVGIG (reference sequence). The V end was cut by 3 bases, the J end by 1 base, with 12 bases between. CDR3 in amino acids: CAWRVGAENTEAFF. As DNA, the CDR3 is TGTGCCTGGAGGGTAGGGGCAGAGAACACTGAAGCTTTCTTT.

This clonotype was observed a handful of times. One end of the junction is discordant with germline, which a read error may explain. The chain combines TRBV27 with TRBJ2-4; 12 nucleotides align to TRBD2. Per germline, CDR1 MNHEY and CDR2 SMNVEV (reference sequence). The CDR3 loop spans 16 amino acids. CDR3 amino acids: CASSGPSGGAANIKYF. CDR3 sequence (DNA): TGTGCCAGCAGTGGCCCTAGCGGGGGGGCTGCAAACATTAAGTACTTC.

Many counts were recorded for this clonotype. V and J are TRBV20-1 and TRBJ2-7; D possibly matches TRBD1 or TRBD2 (7 bases each). With 5 bases removed from V and 2 bases from J, the gap between germline ends came to 19 bases. This CDR3 contains 15 residues. CDR1 DFQATT and CDR2 SNEGSKA come from the germline V gene (reference sequence). CDR3 in DNA: TGCAGTGCTCCCCAGCGGGACAGTGGGGCCTACGAGCAGTACTTC. It is translated as CSAPQRDSGAYEQYF.

This clonotype appeared once. The chain has TRBV12-3 or TRBV12-4 and TRBJ1-2; 7 nucleotides line up with TRBD1. Trimming at V came to 5 bases and at J to 4 bases, leaving 13 bases not matched to a gene. The CDR3 extends over 16 amino acids. CDR3 in amino acids: CASSQRGGTVVYGYTF. In DNA form, the CDR3 reads TGTGCCAGCAGTCAACGAGGGGGGACAGTAGTCTATGGCTACACCTTC.

This clonotype was counted between two and nine times. Because the CDR3's place on the DNA is in doubt, the DNA is left out and the CDR3 is given as listed by TCRdb. J is TRBJ2-7 and V is TRBV2. CDR1 is SNHLY and CDR2 is FYNNEI in the germline V gene. The CDR3 extends over 12 residues, inclusive of both ends. The CDR3 here is CAIRPYNCEQYF.

The chain combines TRBV6-5 with TRBJ2-4; D gene uncertain. The V end was cut by 4 bases, the J end by 0 bases, with 7 bases between. The CDR3 spans 14 residues. Germline V gene sequence: CDR1 MNHEY, CDR2 SVGAGI. The chain's CDR3 is CASSSRVAKNIQYF. The CDR3 DNA follows: TGTGCCAGCAGTTCCAGAGTAGCCAAAAACATTCAGTACTTC.

About this clonotype itself: At one end, the junction sequence differs from germline, possibly due to a read error. This rearrangement joins TRBV28 to TRBJ2-7; 8 bases are a match to TRBD1. The CDR3 is made up of 14 amino acids. Germline CDR1 MDHEN, CDR2 SYDVKM. CDR3 sequence (DNA): TGTGCTAGCAGTTATGGTGGACAGGGCTGCGAGCAGTACTTC. Translating it yields CASSYGGQGCEQYF.

Many counts were recorded for this clonotype. The chain employs TRBV20-1 and TRBJ2-5; 10 bases are shared with TRBD2. This CDR3 region has 16 residues. The V segment lost 0 bases and the J segment 1 base; nucleotides outside the gene matches: 5. The germline CDR1 and CDR2 sequences are DFQATT and SNEGSKA (reference sequence). The CDR3 here is CSARDLASGGQETQYF. CDR3 nucleotide sequence: TGCAGTGCTAGAGATCTGGCTAGCGGGGGCCAAGAGACCCAGTACTTC.

This clonotype showed up many times. The chain is built from TRBV20-1 and TRBJ2-5; TRBD1 agrees at 7 bases. V dropped 4 bases and J dropped 2; count of bases not matched to a gene: 4. The CDR3 sequence is 13 residues long. The germline CDR1 and CDR2 sequences are DFQATT and SNEGSKA (reference sequence). The chain's CDR3 is CSATPGQQETQYF. In DNA form, the CDR3 reads TGCAGTGCTACCCCGGGACAGCAAGAGACCCAGTACTTC.

This clonotype was counted many times. The chain uses TRBV7-2 and TRBJ2-7, with TRBD2 matching 10 bases. V gave up 5 bases and J gave up 6 bases; unmatched junction bases: 10. Germline V gene sequence: CDR1 SGHTA, CDR2 FQGNSA. The CDR3 length is 15 residues. The CDR3 spells CASSPLAGKLVEQYF. The CDR3 DNA reads as TGTGCCAGCAGCCCACTAGCGGGAAAGTTAGTCGAGCAGTACTTC.

This clonotype appeared many times. The rearrangement uses TRBV6-1 and TRBJ2-7, with D possibly being TRBD2 (5 bases). With 2 bases removed from V and 7 bases from J, the gap between germline ends came to 6 bases. There are 11 residues in the CDR3. CDR1 and CDR2 from the germline V gene are MNHNS and SASEGT. In DNA form, the CDR3 reads TGTGCCAGCAGTGAACTAGCAGAGCAGTACTTC. This codes for CASSELAEQYF.

Remarks on this clonotype: Since a much larger clone is just one base distant, this may be a read error. The chain has TRBV10-3 and TRBJ2-7, with TRBD2 matching over 8 bases. The CDR3 is 14 residues long. Germline V gene data show CDR1 as ENHRY and CDR2 as SYGVKD. The CDR3 nucleotides read TGTGCCGCTCGGGCGGGAGGAGATCCTAACGAGAAGTACTTC. Residues: CAARAGGDPNEKYF.

This clonotype was found many times. The chain employs TRBV20-1 and TRBJ1-1, with D uncertain. This CDR3 comprises 15 residues. The V gene's germline CDR1 is DFQATT and CDR2 SNEGSKA (reference sequence). V was trimmed by 0 bases and J by 0 bases, leaving 11 bases between them. The CDR3 DNA sequence: TGCAGTGCTAGAGATCTTAGACGGGTGAACACTGAAGCTTTCTTT. It specifies CSARDLRRVNTEAFF.

This clonotype was seen ten or more times. The chain is built from TRBV20-1 and TRBJ1-5; 9 bases are a match to TRBD1. Germline V lookup: CDR1 DFQATT, CDR2 SNEGSKA (reference sequence). The V and J ends lost 1 base and 4 bases, in that order; junction bases with no gene match: 5. CDR3 length: 15 residues. The CDR3 is CSARVRDRVNQPQHF. CDR3 nucleotide sequence: TGCAGTGCTAGAGTCCGGGACAGGGTTAATCAGCCCCAGCATTTT.

V and J are TRBV12-3 or TRBV12-4 and TRBJ1-2; D unclear. CDR3 length equals 13 residues. Between the trimmed V and J ends, which lost 6 bases and 4 bases, there was a span of 12 bases. The CDR3 loop reads CASSHGVTYGYTF. The CDR3 DNA is TGTGCCAGCAGCCACGGGGTGACCTATGGCTACACCTTC.

This clonotype was recorded many times. The chain combines TRBV12-3 or TRBV12-4 with TRBJ1-1, with unresolved D. The V end was cut by 7 bases, the J end by 4 bases, with 16 bases between. The CDR3 covers 14 residues. The CDR3 nucleotides are TGTGCCAGCAACTTGGCAGCAAAGGGCACTGAAGCTTTCTTT. The encoded protein is CASNLAAKGTEAFF.

This clonotype was counted at least ten times. V is TRBV6-4 and J is TRBJ2-5; 7 nucleotides match TRBD1. J gave up 5 bases and V 10 bases, and 31 bases lay outside the gene matches. Germline lookup yields CDR1 MRHNA and CDR2 SNTAGT. The CDR3 runs to 20 residues. Here the CDR3 reads CATRKHLPLRLRQGQETQYF. The CDR3 nucleotides are TGTGCCACCAGAAAACACCTCCCCCTTCGCCTAAGACAGGGCCAGGAGACCCAGTACTTC.

This clonotype was counted ten times or more. The chain joins TRBV5-1 to TRBJ1-1; TRBD1 might be the D (5 bases). Per the germline V gene, CDR1 is SGHRS and CDR2 is YFSETQ. The CDR3 totals 15 residues. The germline V and J ends were trimmed by 1 base and 1 base, with 11 bases remaining between them. Here the CDR3 reads CASSLSPGTNTEAFF. The CDR3 DNA follows: TGCGCCAGCAGCTTGAGTCCAGGGACGAACACTGAAGCTTTCTTT.

The chain is built from TRBV4-2 and TRBJ2-5; 10 bases fit TRBD2. The CDR3 totals 18 residues. Germline V CDR1 and CDR2: LGHNA, YNFKEQ. Germline trimming cut 4 bases from V and 5 bases from J; bases unmatched to any gene: 16. The CDR3 coding sequence is TGTGCCAGCAGCCCTGGGCTAGCGGGGGTCATCCGCATGGAGACCCAGTACTTC. This translates into CASSPGLAGVIRMETQYF.

Remarks on this clonotype: A single base separates this from a much larger clone, so it may be a read error. The V gene is TRBV12-3 or TRBV12-4, the J gene TRBJ2-2, with 7 bases lining up with TRBD1. This CDR3 is built from 15 residues. Here the CDR3 reads CASRKGGARAGELVF. The CDR3 DNA reads TGTGCCAGCAGGAAAGGGGGCGCCAGGGCCGGGGAGCTGGTTTTT.

This clonotype was observed at least ten times. The CDR3 nucleotides are TGTGCCTGGAGCCAAAACTATGGCTACACCTTC. Translation: CAWSQNYGYTF. The chain uses TRBV30 and TRBJ1-2, with D hard to call. Germline-derived CDR1 and CDR2 are GTSNPN and SVGIG (reference sequence). V was shortened by 3 bases and J by 2 bases, with 4 bases between the two germline ends. The CDR3 covers 11 residues. Using reference TRBV30 and TRBJ1-2 for the parts outside the CDR3, the full variable domain is SQTIHQWPATLVQPVGSPLSLECTVEGTSNPNLYWYRQAAGRGLQLLFYSVGIGQISSEVPQNLSASRPQDRQFILSSKKLLLSDSGFYLCAWSQNYGYTFGSGTRLTVV.

This clonotype was counted many times. This rearrangement joins TRBV19 to TRBJ2-7; 8 bases fit TRBD1. CDR3 length: 13 amino acids. Losses at the gene ends were 6 bases for V and 6 bases for J; bases not matched to a gene: 7. From germline, CDR1 is LNHDA and CDR2 SQIVND (reference sequence). CDR3 amino acids: CASSPTDRAEQYF. CDR3 bases: TGTGCCAGTAGCCCCACGGACAGGGCCGAGCAGTACTTC.